The 16 T cell receptor beta chains reported below all come from one sample, sequenced in a study of OX40 agonist ivuxolimab in advanced cancers. Sequencing was performed with immunoSEQ multiplex PCR; in TCRdb, only in-frame clones are kept and a portion is missing. The data show 60,000 to 70,000 clones, less than 90% seen once. This specimen consisted of CD4+ or CD8+ T cells sorted from blood, obtained in a trial of the OX40 agonist ivuxolimab. The receptor source for this set is an adult with an advanced solid tumor such as melanoma, head and neck, liver or kidney cancer.

The chain combines TRBV12-5 with TRBJ2-1; 7 nucleotides match TRBD2. CDR1 is LGHNT and CDR2 is FRNRAP in the germline V gene. The trim removed 5 bases at V and 9 bases at J, leaving 10 bases unmatched. This CDR3 is built from 14 residues. In DNA form, the CDR3 reads TGTGCTAGTGGTCCCGGGGGGTTTCGAGTTGAGCAGTTCTTC. Translation gives CASGPGGFRVEQFF.

The rearrangement uses TRBV28 and TRBJ2-1; the match to TRBD2 covers 10 bases. CDR1 and CDR2 (germline): MDHEN, SYDVKM. Trimming cost V 6 bases and J 5 bases; bases outside gene matches: 7. The CDR3 contains 15 residues. For the CDR3, the DNA is TGTGCCAGCAGCCCCGGACTAGCGGCAAACAATGAGCAGTTCTTC. Its translation is CASSPGLAANNEQFF.

This chain joins TRBV9 and TRBJ2-3; D is unresolved. The V gene lost 4 bases and the J gene lost 0 bases, with 3 bases spanning the gap. This CDR3 is built from 12 residues. CDR1 and CDR2 (germline): SGDLS, YYNGEE. CDR3 in DNA: TGTGCCAGCAGCCAGAGCACAGATACGCAGTATTTT. Amino acids: CASSQSTDTQYF. Full variable domain (remainder filled in from reference TRBV9 and TRBJ2-3): DSGVTQTPKHLITATGQRVTLRCSPRSGDLSVYWYQQSLDQGLQFLIQYYNGEERAKGNILERFSAQQFPDLHSELNLSSLELGDSALYFCASSQSTDTQYFGPGTRLTVL.

The chain links TRBV6-1 to TRBJ1-5, with D possibly being TRBD1 (5 bases). V gave up 2 bases and J gave up 2 bases, with 10 bases separating them. CDR3 length: 15 residues. The V gene's germline CDR1 is MNHNS and CDR2 SASEGT. CDR3 bases: TGTGCCAGCAGTGAACGGGGGTTTGGCAATCAGCCCCAGCATTTT. Its translation is CASSERGFGNQPQHF.

V usage is TRBV6-1 and J usage is TRBJ1-1; possibly TRBD1 for D (5 bases). CDR3 length: 13 amino acids. V lost 6 bases and J 7 bases, leaving 15 bases between the germline ends. Germline lookup yields CDR1 MNHNS and CDR2 SASEGT. The CDR3 loop is CASRSGFTVEAFF. CDR3 nucleotide sequence: TGTGCCAGCAGATCAGGGTTTACGGTTGAAGCTTTCTTT.

This chain uses TRBV27 with TRBJ2-5, with a tentative D call TRBD2 (6 bases). The ends were cut back, 2 bases at V and 6 bases at J, with 19 bases in the middle. The germline gives CDR1 MNHEY, CDR2 SMNVEV (reference sequence). The CDR3 covers 16 residues. CDR3 DNA sequence: TGTGCCAGCAGTTTACCTTCTAGCGTAGTCAGGAAGACCCAGTACTTC. It specifies CASSLPSSVVRKTQYF.

V usage is TRBV11-1 and J usage is TRBJ2-2, with 7 bases matching TRBD1. Losses at the gene ends were 5 bases for V and 6 bases for J; bases not matched to a gene: 3. The CDR3 has 13 residues. From germline, CDR1 is SGHAT and CDR2 FQDESV (reference sequence). The CDR3 reads CASSVDRAGELFF. CDR3 in DNA: TGTGCCAGCAGCGTAGACAGGGCCGGGGAGCTGTTTTTT.

The rearrangement uses TRBV28 and TRBJ2-3; D possibly corresponds to TRBD1 (6 bases). Germline V gene data show CDR1 as MDHEN and CDR2 as SYDVKM. Trimming stripped 5 bases from V and 6 bases from J, with 18 bases between. The CDR3 has 15 residues. DNA of the CDR3: TGTGCCAGCAGTCCGCTCGCAGGGGCGAAGGATACGCAGTATTTT. It encodes CASSPLAGAKDTQYF.

V usage is TRBV7-9 and J usage is TRBJ2-1, with 8 bases that match TRBD2. Looked up from germline, CDR1 is SEHNR and CDR2 is FQNEAQ (reference sequence). The CDR3 covers 17 residues. Unmatched junction bases numbered 5, after V lost 1 base and J lost 0 bases. CDR3 bases: TGTGCCAGCAGCTTAGGAGGGCTAGCGGGCTCCTACAATGAGCAGTTCTTC. This translates into CASSLGGLAGSYNEQFF.

By proportion, this clone is medium-sized (0.01 to 0.1%). The chain is built from TRBV5-1 and TRBJ2-7; D remains unclear. Germline lookup yields CDR1 SGHRS and CDR2 YFSETQ. Trimming removed 6 bases at V and 2 bases at J, with 18 bases between. This CDR3 has 15 residues. The CDR3 sequence: CASTVGSLGTYEQYF. The CDR3 coding sequence is TGCGCCAGCACCGTTGGGTCCTTAGGGACCTACGAGCAGTACTTC.

The chain uses TRBV5-4 and TRBJ2-1, with 7 bases fitting TRBD2. The V and J ends lost 4 bases and 3 bases, in that order; junction bases with no gene match: 7. Germline CDR1 reads SGHNT; CDR2 reads YYREEE (reference sequence). The CDR3 loop spans 15 amino acids. The chain's CDR3 is CASSPASGVYNEQFF. CDR3 nucleotide sequence: TGTGCCAGCAGCCCAGCTAGCGGAGTCTACAATGAGCAGTTCTTC. The full variable domain, completed using reference TRBV5-4 and TRBJ2-1, is ETGVTQSPTHLIKTRGQQVTLRCSSQSGHNTVSWYQQALGQGPQFIFQYYREEENGRGNFPPRFSGLQFPNYSSELNVNALELDDSALYLCASSPASGVYNEQFFGPGTRLTVL.

The V gene is TRBV7-6, the J gene TRBJ2-5; possible D gene TRBD1, 6 bases. The CDR3 sequence is 16 residues long. Trimming took off 5 bases at V and 0 bases at J, with 16 bases between the two ends. CDR1 SGHVS and CDR2 FNYEAQ come from the germline V gene. The CDR3 region has the DNA TGTGCCAGCAGCCCCCGACACCAGGGGTACCAAGAGACCCAGTACTTC. Protein sequence: CASSPRHQGYQETQYF.

The V and J genes are TRBV27 and TRBJ2-5, with 9 bases aligning to TRBD2. From germline, CDR1 is MNHEY and CDR2 SMNVEV (reference sequence). The ends lost 6 bases at V and 4 bases at J; junction bases unmatched: 12. The CDR3 is made up of 16 amino acids. The CDR3 DNA reads as TGTGCCAGCAGGATTAGCGGGAGATCGATAGGAGAGACCCAGTACTTC. This translates into CASRISGRSIGETQYF.

This chain uses TRBV9 with TRBJ2-3, with D maybe TRBD1 (6 bases). This CDR3 contains 15 residues. CDR1 and CDR2 from the germline V gene are SGDLS and YYNGEE. V was trimmed by 0 bases and J by 4 bases, leaving 12 bases between them. The CDR3 loop reads CASSVEVSGADTQYF. The CDR3 nucleotides read TGTGCCAGCAGCGTAGAGGTATCAGGGGCAGATACGCAGTATTTT.

This chain uses TRBV27 with TRBJ2-3; D unresolved. CDR1 and CDR2 (germline): MNHEY, SMNVEV (reference sequence). The CDR3 contains 16 residues. V was pared by 0 bases and J by 0 bases, with 10 bases between. The CDR3 sequence: CASSLSKAESTDTQYF. The CDR3, as DNA: TGTGCCAGCAGTTTATCGAAGGCGGAGAGCACAGATACGCAGTATTTT.

V usage is TRBV5-1 and J usage is TRBJ2-1, with TRBD2 matching 8 bases. J gave up 12 bases and V 4 bases, and 12 bases lay outside the gene matches. The CDR3 sequence is 14 residues long. The V gene's germline CDR1 is SGHRS and CDR2 YFSETQ. The CDR3 DNA reads TGCGCCAGCAGCGGGACTAGTGGGGAGGCTGGGCAGTTCTTC. Amino acid sequence: CASSGTSGEAGQFF.